Listed here are 25 T cell receptor beta chains from one sample, sequenced in a study of shared clonotypes between healthy human individuals. The naive CD8 population came from CD45RO-negative cells selected for CCR7, without terminally differentiated effector memory CD45RA+ cells. Repertoires were generated with immunoSEQ multiplex PCR, while TCRdb's copy carries only in-frame clones and drops some. The sample lists approximately 2,000,000 clones, just over 90% seen once, with approximately 1.6% in the top ten. Sequencing input: naive CD8+ T cells from PBMCs. These receptors originate from a man younger than 30 in good health. Some clones in this sample may be carry-over from other donors' samples.

The chain joins TRBV19 to TRBJ2-1; TRBD2 might be the D (5 bases). Trimming took off 6 bases at V and 6 bases at J, with 9 bases between the two ends. The CDR3 is 12 amino acids. Germline-derived CDR1 and CDR2 are LNHDA and SQIVND (reference sequence). The CDR3, as DNA: TGTGCCAGTAGAGGACTTTTCAATGAGCAGTTCTTC. Translating gives CASRGLFNEQFF.

This chain links TRBV9 with TRBJ2-5; possible D gene TRBD2, 6 bases. With 0 bases removed from V and 0 bases from J, the gap between germline ends came to 9 bases. CDR3 length equals 15 residues. Germline V lookup: CDR1 SGDLS, CDR2 YYNGEE. The CDR3 sequence: CASSVGGGDQETQYF. The CDR3 DNA reads as TGTGCCAGCAGCGTAGGTGGAGGGGACCAAGAGACCCAGTACTTC.

This clone was seen once. The rearrangement links TRBV6-1 to TRBJ1-2, with 7 positions matching TRBD1. The CDR3 is 15 residues long. The V gene end was trimmed by 6 bases and the J gene end by 1 base; junction bases not matched to a gene: 8. Germline V gene lookup returns CDR1 MNHNS and CDR2 SASEGT. CDR3 DNA: TGTGCCAGCAGGAAAGCACAGGGGCTTAACTATGGCTACACCTTC. Translation gives CASRKAQGLNYGYTF.

V usage is TRBV7-9 and J usage is TRBJ1-4; no clear D gene. V was shortened by 4 bases and J by 5 bases, with 14 bases between the two germline ends. Looked up from germline, CDR1 is SEHNR and CDR2 is FQNEAQ (reference sequence). CDR3 length equals 15 residues. The CDR3 loop reads CASSSRLNGNEKLFF. The CDR3 DNA sequence: TGTGCCAGCAGCTCTAGGTTGAATGGGAATGAAAAACTGTTTTTT. The variable domain in full, completed from reference TRBV7-9 and TRBJ1-4, reads DTGVSQNPRHKITKRGQNVTFRCDPISEHNRLYWYRQTLGQGPEFLTYFQNEAQLEKSRLLSDRFSAERPKGSFSTLEIQRTEQGDSAMYLCASSSRLNGNEKLFFGSGTQLSVL.

The gene calls are TRBV9 and TRBJ2-1, with 8 bases identical to TRBD2. Germline loops: CDR1 SGDLS, CDR2 YYNGEE. The length of the CDR3 is 16 residues. Trimming took 2 bases from V and 0 from J; bases not matched to a gene: 4. The CDR3 DNA reads as TGTGCCAGCAGCGTTTTCGGGAGGGCCTCCTACAATGAGCAGTTCTTC. Translating gives CASSVFGRASYNEQFF.

Remarks on this clone: The sample holds other DNA sequences that translate to the same CDR3. CDR3 sequence: CASSPGTGNYEQYF. DNA of the CDR3: TGTGCCAGCAGCCCTGGGACAGGAAACTACGAGCAGTACTTC. The chain links TRBV5-6 to TRBJ2-7, with TRBD1 identical over 8 bases. V lost 4 bases, J lost 3 bases, and 6 bases stayed unmatched. Germline V gene sequence: CDR1 SGHDT, CDR2 YYEEEE. CDR3 length: 14 amino acids. Full variable domain (outside the CDR3, taken from reference TRBV5-6 and TRBJ2-7): DAGVTQSPTHLIKTRGQQVTLRCSPKSGHDTVSWYQQALGQGPQFIFQYYEEEERQRGNFPDRFSGHQFPNYSSELNVNALLLGDSALYLCASSPGTGNYEQYFGPGTRLTVT.

The chain recombines TRBV10-3 with TRBJ2-5, with 10 bases identical to TRBD1. The CDR3 is 14 residues long. CDR1 and CDR2 from the germline V gene are ENHRY and SYGVKD. Germline trimming cut 6 bases from V and 5 bases from J; bases unmatched to any gene: 6. Here the CDR3 reads CAIRVGTGDETQYF. The CDR3 DNA follows: TGTGCCATCAGAGTTGGGACAGGGGATGAGACCCAGTACTTC.

The chain employs TRBV4-2 and TRBJ2-1, with TRBD1 as a possible D gene (5 bases). This CDR3 comprises 14 residues. V lost 4 bases and J lost 5, with 12 bases in between. Germline-derived CDR1 and CDR2 are LGHNA and YNFKEQ. CDR3 nucleotide sequence: TGTGCCAGCAGCCGCCTGACAGTGAACAATGAGCAGTTCTTC. Protein: CASSRLTVNNEQFF.

V is TRBV10-3 and J is TRBJ2-1; TRBD2 agrees at 7 bases. This CDR3 is 15 amino acids long. J gave up 6 bases and V 0 bases, and 5 bases lay outside the gene matches. CDR1 is ENHRY and CDR2 is SYGVKD in the germline V gene. CDR3 protein: CAISESSSGFNEQFF. The DNA of the CDR3 is TGTGCCATCAGTGAGTCGTCTAGCGGATTCAATGAGCAGTTCTTC.

The chain employs TRBV2 and TRBJ2-1; TRBD2 aligns across 8 bases. Trimming removed 3 bases from V and 7 bases from J; junction bases left unmatched: 14. The CDR3 is 17 residues long. The germline V gene encodes CDR1 SNHLY and CDR2 FYNNEI. The CDR3 coding sequence is TGTGCCAGCAGTGAGGTCGTCAGCGGGAGCGGTTGGAATGAGCAGTTCTTC. This codes for CASSEVVSGSGWNEQFF.

A word on this clone: The same CDR3 arises from other DNA sequences in this sample as well. The CDR3 protein is CASSLRGNTGELFF. The CDR3 bases are TGTGCCAGCAGCTTACGGGGGAACACCGGGGAGCTGTTTTTT. The chain links TRBV5-4 to TRBJ2-2, with D possibly being TRBD2 (5 bases). Between the trimmed V and J ends, which lost 2 bases and 1 base, there was a span of 6 bases. The CDR3 is 14 residues long. Germline-derived CDR1 and CDR2 are SGHNT and YYREEE (reference sequence).

With respect to this clone: Other nucleotide sequences from this sample produce the same CDR3. The rearrangement uses TRBV27 and TRBJ2-7; D is possibly TRBD2 (6 bases). From germline, CDR1 is MNHEY and CDR2 SMNVEV (reference sequence). Trimming removed 6 bases at V and 0 bases at J, with 9 bases between. This CDR3 region has 13 residues. CDR3 coding DNA: TGTGCCAGCAGCGGGAGAACCTCCTACGAGCAGTACTTC. Translation: CASSGRTSYEQYF.

The sample holds one count of this clone. The chain joins TRBV30 to TRBJ2-1; D not resolved. The CDR3 spans 13 residues. The germline V and J ends were trimmed by 1 base and 7 bases, with 11 bases remaining between them. Germline loops: CDR1 GTSNPN, CDR2 SVGIG (reference sequence). The CDR3 protein is CAWSALNGNEQFF. CDR3 in DNA: TGTGCCTGGAGTGCCCTTAATGGGAATGAGCAGTTCTTC.

This clone was seen once. The CDR3 DNA reads TGTGCCACCACCGGGACAGGGCCCTACGAGCAGTACTTC. As protein: CATTGTGPYEQYF. J is TRBJ2-7 and V is TRBV19; 9 nucleotides align to TRBD1. The J segment lost 2 bases and the V segment lost 10 bases, leaving 6 bases of the junction unmatched. The CDR3 extends over 13 amino acids. CDR1 and CDR2 from the germline V gene are LNHDA and SQIVND (reference sequence).

The chain joins TRBV7-2 to TRBJ2-7; TRBD2 matches at 12 bases. Unmatched junction bases numbered 5, after V lost 5 bases and J lost 6 bases. The length of the CDR3 is 14 residues. CDR1 is SGHTA and CDR2 is FQGNSA in the germline V gene. The CDR3 sequence: CASSPWTSGTEQYF. CDR3 nucleotide sequence: TGTGCCAGCAGCCCTTGGACTAGCGGGACCGAGCAGTACTTC.

The chain carries TRBV10-2 and TRBJ2-1, with 8 bases matching TRBD1. V trimming: 9 bases; J trimming: 8 bases; junction bases outside the gene matches: 9. The V gene's germline CDR1 is WSHSY and CDR2 SAAADI. This CDR3 spans 13 amino acids. The CDR3 region is CASKRDRYDEQFF. The CDR3 nucleotides are TGCGCCAGTAAACGGGACAGGTACGATGAGCAGTTCTTC.

This rearrangement joins TRBV5-6 to TRBJ2-2; D unresolved. From germline, CDR1 is SGHDT and CDR2 YYEEEE. This CDR3 has 16 residues. The ends were cut back, 2 bases at V and 0 bases at J, with 11 bases in the middle. The CDR3 here is CASSFEGQANTGELFF. CDR3 bases: TGTGCCAGCAGCTTCGAAGGCCAGGCGAACACCGGGGAGCTGTTTTTT.

J is TRBJ1-5 and V is TRBV6-6; possibly TRBD1 for D (5 bases). In germline, CDR1 is MNHNY, CDR2 SVGAGI (reference sequence). This CDR3 region has 12 residues. The V end lost 4 bases, the J end lost 6 bases, and 7 bases lay between the germline ends. CDR3 sequence reads: CASSLGVQPQHF. Here the CDR3 DNA reads TGTGCCAGCAGTTTAGGGGTTCAGCCCCAGCATTTT.

This clone was counted once. The chain combines TRBV13 with TRBJ1-1; 9 positions match TRBD1. The V segment lost 5 bases and the J segment 6 bases; nucleotides outside the gene matches: 7. From germline, CDR1 is PRHDT and CDR2 FYEKMQ (reference sequence). This CDR3 region has 14 residues. The CDR3, as DNA: TGTGCCAGCAGCGCCGGACAGGGGAGCGCTGAAGCTTTCTTT. Protein: CASSAGQGSAEAFF. The full variable domain, with the rest looked up from reference TRBV13 and TRBJ1-1, is AAGVIQSPRHLIKEKRETATLKCYPIPRHDTVYWYQQGPGQDPQFLISFYEKMQSDKGSIPDRFSAQQFSDYHSELNMSSLELGDSALYFCASSAGQGSAEAFFGQGTRLTVV.

This clone was seen only once. The gene calls are TRBV7-9 and TRBJ1-3, with a tentative D call TRBD1 (5 bases). CDR3 length: 16 amino acids. V was shortened by 4 bases and J by 3 bases, with 16 bases between the two germline ends. Germline CDR1 SEHNR, CDR2 FQNEAQ (reference sequence). This chain's CDR3 is CASSSHPQEGGNTIYF. DNA of the CDR3: TGTGCCAGCAGCTCTCACCCACAGGAAGGTGGAAACACCATATATTTT.

The genes are TRBV14 and TRBJ2-7, with 11 bases matching TRBD2. Losses at the gene ends were 3 bases for V and 2 bases for J; bases not matched to a gene: 3. The CDR3 runs 15 residues. Germline V CDR1 and CDR2: SGHDN, FVKESK. The DNA for the CDR3 is TGTGCCAGCAGCCACTATAGCGGGAGGGCCTACGAGCAGTACTTC. Translated: CASSHYSGRAYEQYF.

The chain employs TRBV6-1 and TRBJ1-5; no reliable D call. V shed 7 bases and J shed 7 bases, with 17 bases lying between them. Looked up from germline, CDR1 is MNHNS and CDR2 is SASEGT. This CDR3 comprises 14 residues. The CDR3 protein is CASKALFGGQPQHF. The CDR3 DNA follows: TGTGCCAGCAAAGCTTTATTTGGTGGACAGCCCCAGCATTTT.

V is TRBV9 and J is TRBJ1-2; 9 bases agree with TRBD1. CDR1 and CDR2 from the germline V gene are SGDLS and YYNGEE. Germline trimming cut 0 bases from V and 2 bases from J; bases unmatched to any gene: 5. The CDR3 has 16 residues. CDR3 nucleotide sequence: TGTGCCAGCAGCGTAGGTGCGGGACAGGGAAACTATGGCTACACCTTC. This gives the protein CASSVGAGQGNYGYTF.

V gene TRBV27 combines with J gene TRBJ2-2; D is unresolved. V was trimmed by 8 bases and J by 2 bases, leaving 6 bases between them. The V gene's germline CDR1 is MNHEY and CDR2 SMNVEV (reference sequence). The length of the CDR3 is 12 residues. CDR3 DNA sequence: TGTGCCAGCGGGTTTAACACCGGGGAGCTGTTTTTT. Protein: CASGFNTGELFF.

This chain joins TRBV29-1 and TRBJ1-2; D not certain. This CDR3 has 12 amino acids. Germline V gives CDR1 SQVTM, CDR2 ANQGSEA. The V and J ends lost 1 base and 4 bases respectively, with 7 bases between them. The CDR3 DNA sequence: TGCAGCGTTGAAGCTCACCTCTATGGCTACACCTTC. Its translation: CSVEAHLYGYTF.